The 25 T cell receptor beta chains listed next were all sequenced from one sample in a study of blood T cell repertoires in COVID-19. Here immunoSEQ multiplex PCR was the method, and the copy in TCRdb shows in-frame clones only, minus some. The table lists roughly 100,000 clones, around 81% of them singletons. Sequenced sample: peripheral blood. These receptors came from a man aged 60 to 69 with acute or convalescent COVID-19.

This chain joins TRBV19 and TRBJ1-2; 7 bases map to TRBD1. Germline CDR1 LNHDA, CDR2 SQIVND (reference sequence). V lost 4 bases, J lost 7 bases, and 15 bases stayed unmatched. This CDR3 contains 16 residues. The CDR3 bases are TGTGCCAGTAGTACCTTACGCCGACAGGGCCCGTTTGGCTACACCTTC. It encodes CASSTLRRQGPFGYTF.

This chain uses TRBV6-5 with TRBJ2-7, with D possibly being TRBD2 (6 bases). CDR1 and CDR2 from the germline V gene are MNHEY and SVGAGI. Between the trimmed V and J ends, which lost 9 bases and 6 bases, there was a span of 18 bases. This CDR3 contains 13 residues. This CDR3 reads CASATLAGLEQYV. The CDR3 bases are TGTGCCAGTGCGACACTAGCCGGTCTCGAGCAGTACGTC.

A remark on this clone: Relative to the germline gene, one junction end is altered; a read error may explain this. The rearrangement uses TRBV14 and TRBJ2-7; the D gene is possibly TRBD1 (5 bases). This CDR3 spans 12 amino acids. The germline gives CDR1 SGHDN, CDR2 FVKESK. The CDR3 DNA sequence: TGTGCCAGCAGCCAAGAGGGTAGACAGAGCCACTTC. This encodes CASSQEGRQSHF.

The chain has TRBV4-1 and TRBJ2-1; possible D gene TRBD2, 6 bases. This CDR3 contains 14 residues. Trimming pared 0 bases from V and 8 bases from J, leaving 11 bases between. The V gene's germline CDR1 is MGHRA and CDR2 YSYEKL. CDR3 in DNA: TGCGCCAGCAGCCAAGAAGTGGGCGGGGATGAGCAGTTCTTC. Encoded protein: CASSQEVGGDEQFF.

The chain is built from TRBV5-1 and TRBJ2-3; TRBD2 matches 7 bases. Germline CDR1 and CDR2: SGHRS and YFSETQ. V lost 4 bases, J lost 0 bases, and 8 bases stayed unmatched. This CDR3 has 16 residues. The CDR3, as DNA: TGCGCCAGCAGCCTCGGGACTACTACTAGCACAGATACGCAGTATTTT. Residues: CASSLGTTTSTDTQYF.

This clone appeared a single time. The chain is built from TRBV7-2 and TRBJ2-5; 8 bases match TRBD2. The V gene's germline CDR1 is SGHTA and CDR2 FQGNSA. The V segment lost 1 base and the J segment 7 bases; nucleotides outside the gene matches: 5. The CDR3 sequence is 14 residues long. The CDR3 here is CASSLGAGVGTQYF. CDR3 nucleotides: TGTGCCAGCAGCTTAGGAGCGGGAGTAGGGACCCAGTACTTC.

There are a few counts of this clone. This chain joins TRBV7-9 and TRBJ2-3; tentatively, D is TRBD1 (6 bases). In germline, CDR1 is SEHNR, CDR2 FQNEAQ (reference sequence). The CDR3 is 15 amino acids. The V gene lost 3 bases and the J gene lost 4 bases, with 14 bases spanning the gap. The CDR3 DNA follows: TGTGCCAGCAGCTTTTACAGGGTTTGGGCAGATACGCAGTATTTT. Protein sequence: CASSFYRVWADTQYF.

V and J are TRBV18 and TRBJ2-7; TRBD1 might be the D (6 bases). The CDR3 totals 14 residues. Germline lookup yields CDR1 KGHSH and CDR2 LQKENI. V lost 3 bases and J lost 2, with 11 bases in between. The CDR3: CASSPPGQPYEQYV. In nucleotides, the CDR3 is TGTGCCAGCTCACCCCCGGGACAACCCTACGAGCAGTACGTC.

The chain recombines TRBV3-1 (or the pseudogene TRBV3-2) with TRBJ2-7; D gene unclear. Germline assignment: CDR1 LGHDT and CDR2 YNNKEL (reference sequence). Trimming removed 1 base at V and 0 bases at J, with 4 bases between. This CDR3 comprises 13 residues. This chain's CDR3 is CASSQGDSYEQYV. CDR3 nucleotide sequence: TGTGCCAGCAGCCAAGGAGACTCCTACGAGCAGTACGTC.

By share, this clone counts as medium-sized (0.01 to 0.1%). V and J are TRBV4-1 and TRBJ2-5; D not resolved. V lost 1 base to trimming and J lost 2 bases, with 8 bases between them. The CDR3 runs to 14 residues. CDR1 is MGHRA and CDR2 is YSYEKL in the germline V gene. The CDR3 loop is CASSQAPGQETQYF. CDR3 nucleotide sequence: TGCGCCAGCAGCCAAGCTCCAGGTCAAGAGACCCAGTACTTC.

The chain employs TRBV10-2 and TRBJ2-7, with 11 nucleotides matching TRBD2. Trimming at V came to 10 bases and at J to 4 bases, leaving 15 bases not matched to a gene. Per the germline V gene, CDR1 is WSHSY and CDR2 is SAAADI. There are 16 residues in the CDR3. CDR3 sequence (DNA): TGCGCCATCAGGAGTAGCGGGGGGGCCGGAGGGTACGAGCAGTACTTC. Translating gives CAIRSSGGAGGYEQYF.

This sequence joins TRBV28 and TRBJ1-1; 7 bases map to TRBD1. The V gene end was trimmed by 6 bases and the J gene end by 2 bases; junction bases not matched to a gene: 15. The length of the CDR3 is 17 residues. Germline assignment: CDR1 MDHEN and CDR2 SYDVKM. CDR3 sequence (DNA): TGTGCCAGCAGCGGGAAGGACAGGCGACCTTACAACACTGAAGCTTTCTTT. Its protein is CASSGKDRRPYNTEAFF.

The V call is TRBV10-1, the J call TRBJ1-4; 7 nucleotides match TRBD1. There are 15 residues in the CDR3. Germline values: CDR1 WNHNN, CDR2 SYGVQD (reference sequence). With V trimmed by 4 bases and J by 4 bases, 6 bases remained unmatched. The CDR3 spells CASSVGQDLNEKLFF. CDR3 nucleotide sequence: TGCGCCAGCAGTGTCGGACAGGACCTTAATGAAAAACTGTTTTTT.

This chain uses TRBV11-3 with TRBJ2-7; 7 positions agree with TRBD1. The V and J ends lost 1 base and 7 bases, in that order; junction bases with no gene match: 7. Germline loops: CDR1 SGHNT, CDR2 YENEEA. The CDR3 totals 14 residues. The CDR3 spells CASSLGRGSWEQYF. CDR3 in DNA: TGTGCCAGCAGCTTAGGCAGGGGGTCCTGGGAGCAGTACTTC.

CDR3 region: CASSIVQGGMNTIYF. DNA for the CDR3: TGTGCCAGCAGTATCGTCCAGGGAGGGATGAACACCATATATTTT. The chain is built from TRBV6-2 or TRBV6-3 and TRBJ1-3, with a weak D call TRBD1 (5 bases). CDR1 is MNHEY and CDR2 is SVGEGT in the germline V gene. This CDR3 has 15 amino acids. The ends were cut back, 5 bases at V and 7 bases at J, with 18 bases in the middle.

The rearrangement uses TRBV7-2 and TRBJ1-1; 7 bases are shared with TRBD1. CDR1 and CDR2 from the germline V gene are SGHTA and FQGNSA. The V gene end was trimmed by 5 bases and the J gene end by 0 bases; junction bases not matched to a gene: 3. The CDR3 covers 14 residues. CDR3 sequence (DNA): TGTGCCAGCAGCCGGACAGGATTGAACACTGAAGCTTTCTTT. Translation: CASSRTGLNTEAFF.

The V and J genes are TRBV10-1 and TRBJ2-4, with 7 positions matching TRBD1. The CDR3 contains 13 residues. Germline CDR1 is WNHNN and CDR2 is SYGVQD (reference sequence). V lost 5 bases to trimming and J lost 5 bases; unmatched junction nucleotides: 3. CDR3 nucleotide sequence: TGCGCCAGCAGTCTAGGGGGCGAAAACATTCAGTACTTC. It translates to CASSLGGENIQYF.

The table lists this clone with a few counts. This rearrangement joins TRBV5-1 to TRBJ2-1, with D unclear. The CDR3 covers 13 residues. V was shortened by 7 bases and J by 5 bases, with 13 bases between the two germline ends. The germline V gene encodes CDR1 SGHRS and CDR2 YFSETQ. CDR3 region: CASRQDTNNEQFF. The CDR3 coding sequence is TGCGCCAGCCGCCAAGACACGAACAATGAGCAGTTCTTC.

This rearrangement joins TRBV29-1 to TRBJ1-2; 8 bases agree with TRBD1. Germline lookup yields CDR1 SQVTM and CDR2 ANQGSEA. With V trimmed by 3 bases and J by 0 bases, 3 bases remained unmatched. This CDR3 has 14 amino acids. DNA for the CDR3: TGCAGCGTTGATGACAGGGGATCTAACTATGGCTACACCTTC. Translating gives CSVDDRGSNYGYTF.

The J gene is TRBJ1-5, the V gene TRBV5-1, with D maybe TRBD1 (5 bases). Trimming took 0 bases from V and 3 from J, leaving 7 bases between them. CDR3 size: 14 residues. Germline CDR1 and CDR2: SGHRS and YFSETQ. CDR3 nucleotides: TGCGCCAGCAGCTTGGGACAGTCCAATCAGCCCCAGCATTTT. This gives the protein CASSLGQSNQPQHF.

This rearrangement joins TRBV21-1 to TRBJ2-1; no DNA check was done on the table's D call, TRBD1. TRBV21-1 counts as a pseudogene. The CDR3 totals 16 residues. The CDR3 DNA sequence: TGTGCCACCGGGACAGGGGCAACTCGGCCTCTCAATGAGCAGTTCTTC. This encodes CATGTGATRPLNEQFF.

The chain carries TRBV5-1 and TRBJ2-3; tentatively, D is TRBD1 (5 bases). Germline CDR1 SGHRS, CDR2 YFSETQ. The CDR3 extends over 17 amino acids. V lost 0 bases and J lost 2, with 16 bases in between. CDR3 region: CASSLEGPSSPTDTQYF. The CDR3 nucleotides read TGCGCCAGCAGCTTGGAGGGGCCCTCCTCCCCCACAGATACGCAGTATTTT.

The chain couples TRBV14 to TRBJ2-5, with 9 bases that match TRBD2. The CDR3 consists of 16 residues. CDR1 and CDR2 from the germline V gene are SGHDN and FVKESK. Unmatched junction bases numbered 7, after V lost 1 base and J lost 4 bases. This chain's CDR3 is CASSQGLAGLGETQYF. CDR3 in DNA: TGTGCCAGCAGCCAAGGTCTAGCGGGATTAGGAGAGACCCAGTACTTC. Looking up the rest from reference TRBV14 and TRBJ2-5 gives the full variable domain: EAGVTQFPSHSVIEKGQTVTLRCDPISGHDNLYWYRRVMGKEIKFLLHFVKESKQDESGMPNNRFLAERTGGTYSTLKVQPAELEDSGVYFCASSQGLAGLGETQYFGPGTRLLVL.

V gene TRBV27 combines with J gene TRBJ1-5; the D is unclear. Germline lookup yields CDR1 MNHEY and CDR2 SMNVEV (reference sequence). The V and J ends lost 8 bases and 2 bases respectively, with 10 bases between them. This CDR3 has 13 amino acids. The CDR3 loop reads CASGDRRNQPQHF. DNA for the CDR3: TGTGCCAGCGGAGACCGACGCAATCAGCCCCAGCATTTT.

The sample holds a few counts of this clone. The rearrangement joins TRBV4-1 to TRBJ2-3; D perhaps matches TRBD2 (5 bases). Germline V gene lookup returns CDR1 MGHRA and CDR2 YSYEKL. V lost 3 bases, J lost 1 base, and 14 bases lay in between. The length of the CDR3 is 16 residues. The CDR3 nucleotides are TGCGCCAGCAGCCAGGAACGGGGTCGACGCACAGATACGCAGTATTTT. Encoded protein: CASSQERGRRTDTQYF.